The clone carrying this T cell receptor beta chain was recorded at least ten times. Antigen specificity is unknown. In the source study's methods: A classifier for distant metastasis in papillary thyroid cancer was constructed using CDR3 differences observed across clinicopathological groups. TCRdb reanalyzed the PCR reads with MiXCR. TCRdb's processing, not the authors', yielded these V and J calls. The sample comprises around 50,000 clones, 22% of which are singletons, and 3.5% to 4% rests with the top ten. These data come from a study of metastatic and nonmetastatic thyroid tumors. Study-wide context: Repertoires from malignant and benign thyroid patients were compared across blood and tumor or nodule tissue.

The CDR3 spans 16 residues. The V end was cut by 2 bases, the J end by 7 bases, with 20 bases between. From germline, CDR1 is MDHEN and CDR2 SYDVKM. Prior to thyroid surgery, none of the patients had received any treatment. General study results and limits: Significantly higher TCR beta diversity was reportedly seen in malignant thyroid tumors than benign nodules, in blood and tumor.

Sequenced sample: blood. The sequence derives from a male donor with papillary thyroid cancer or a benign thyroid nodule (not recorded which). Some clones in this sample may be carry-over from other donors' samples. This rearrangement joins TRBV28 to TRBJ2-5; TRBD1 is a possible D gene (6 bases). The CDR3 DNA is TGTGCCAGCAGTTTAACCCCTGAAGGGGGAGAGGCGACCCAGTACTTC. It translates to CASSLTPEGGEATQYF.